In its sample, the clone carrying this TCR beta chain was seen many times. Its specificity is not known. These data originate in a study of T cells after yellow fever vaccination. TCRdb reprocessed the 5' RACE reads with MiXCR, giving one entry per CDR3 protein. The sample comprises roughly 180,000 distinct CDR3 sequences, roughly 6.2% of which are singletons, and 2.9% rests with the top ten. V trimming: 0 bases; J trimming: 8 bases; junction bases outside the gene matches: 6. The CDR3 sequence is 15 residues long. Looked up from germline, CDR1 is SGHTA and CDR2 is FQGNSA. Overall study findings and caveats: Among all clonotypes, a small share was observed in both CD4 and CD8 compartments.

Sequencing was performed on CD4+ T cells sorted from PBMCs, taken on the day of the first yellow fever vaccination. The chain carries TRBV7-2 and TRBJ2-1, with TRBD2 matching 8 bases. The sequence was obtained from a young man who received the YFV17D yellow fever vaccine. The CDR3 loop is CASSLAGGGIDEQFF. CDR3 nucleotides: TGTGCCAGCAGCTTAGCGGGCGGGGGGATCGATGAGCAGTTCTTC.